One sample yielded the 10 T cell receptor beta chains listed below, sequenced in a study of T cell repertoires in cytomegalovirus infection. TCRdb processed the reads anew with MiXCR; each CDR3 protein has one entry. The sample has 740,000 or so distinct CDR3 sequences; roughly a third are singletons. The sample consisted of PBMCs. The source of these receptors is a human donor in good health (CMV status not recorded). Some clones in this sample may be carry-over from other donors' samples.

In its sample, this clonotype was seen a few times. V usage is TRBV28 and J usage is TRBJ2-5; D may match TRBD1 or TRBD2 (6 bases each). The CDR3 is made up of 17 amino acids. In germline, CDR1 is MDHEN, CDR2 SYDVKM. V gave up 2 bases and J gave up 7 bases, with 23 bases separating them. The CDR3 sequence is CASSLSMWGAPLGTQYF. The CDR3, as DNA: TGTGCCAGCAGTTTAAGTATGTGGGGGGCACCGCTTGGGACCCAGTACTTC. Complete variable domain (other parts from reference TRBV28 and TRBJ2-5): DVKVTQSSRYLVKRTGEKVFLECVQDMDHENMFWYRQDPGLGLRLIYFSYDVKMKEKGDIPEGYSVSREKKERFSLILESASTNQTSMYLCASSLSMWGAPLGTQYFGPGTRLLVL.

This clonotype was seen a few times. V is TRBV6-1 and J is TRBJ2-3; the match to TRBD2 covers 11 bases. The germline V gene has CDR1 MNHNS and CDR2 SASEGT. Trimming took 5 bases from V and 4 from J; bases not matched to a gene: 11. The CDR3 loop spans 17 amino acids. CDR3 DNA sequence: TGTGCCAGCAGTCCCCACTCTAGCGGGGGGATAGCAGATACGCAGTATTTT. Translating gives CASSPHSSGGIADTQYF.

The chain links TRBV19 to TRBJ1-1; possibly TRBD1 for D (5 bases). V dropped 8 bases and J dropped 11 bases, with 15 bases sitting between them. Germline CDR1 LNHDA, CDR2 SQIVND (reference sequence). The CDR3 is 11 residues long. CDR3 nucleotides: TGTGCCAGTGTTGGTGGCAGGGCGGCTTTCTTT. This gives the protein CASVGGRAAFF.

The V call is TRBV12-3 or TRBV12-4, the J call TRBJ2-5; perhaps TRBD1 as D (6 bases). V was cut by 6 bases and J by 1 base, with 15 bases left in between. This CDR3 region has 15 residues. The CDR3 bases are TGTGCCAGCAGGTTACAGGGCCGACTCCAAGAGACCCAGTACTTC. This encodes CASRLQGRLQETQYF.

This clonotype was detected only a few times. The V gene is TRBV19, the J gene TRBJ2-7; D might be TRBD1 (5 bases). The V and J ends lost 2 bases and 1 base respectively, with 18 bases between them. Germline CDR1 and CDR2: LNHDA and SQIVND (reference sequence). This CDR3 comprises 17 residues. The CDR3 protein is CASSILGRVGTSYEQYF. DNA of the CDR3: TGTGCCAGTAGTATACTCGGCAGGGTGGGAACATCCTACGAGCAGTACTTC.

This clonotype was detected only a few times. The CDR3 loop reads CASSSSPGLGHDTQYF. In DNA form, the CDR3 reads TGTGCCAGCAGCTCCAGCCCGGGACTCGGGCATGATACGCAGTATTTT. V is TRBV7-9 and J is TRBJ2-3; D perhaps matches TRBD2 (6 bases). V dropped 4 bases and J dropped 6 bases, with 20 bases sitting between them. The CDR3 consists of 16 residues. Germline V gene sequence: CDR1 SEHNR, CDR2 FQNEAQ (reference sequence).

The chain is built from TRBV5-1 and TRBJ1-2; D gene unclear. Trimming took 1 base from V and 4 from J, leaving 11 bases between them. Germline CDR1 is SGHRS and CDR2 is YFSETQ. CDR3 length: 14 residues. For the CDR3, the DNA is TGCGCCAGCAGCTTGACCCCATGGAGCTATGGCTACACCTTC. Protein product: CASSLTPWSYGYTF.

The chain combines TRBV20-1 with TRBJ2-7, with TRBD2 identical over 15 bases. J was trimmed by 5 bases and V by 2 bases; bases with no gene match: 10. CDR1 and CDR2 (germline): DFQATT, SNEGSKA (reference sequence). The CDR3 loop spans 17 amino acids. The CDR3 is CSARSGGTSGRLDEQYF. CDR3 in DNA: TGCAGTGCTAGATCCGGGGGGACTAGCGGGAGGCTGGACGAGCAGTACTTC.

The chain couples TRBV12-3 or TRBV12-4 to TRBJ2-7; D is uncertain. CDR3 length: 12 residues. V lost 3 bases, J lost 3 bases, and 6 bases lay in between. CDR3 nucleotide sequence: TGTGCCAGCAGTTTTAAAGTCTACGAGCAGTACTTC. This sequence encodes CASSFKVYEQYF.

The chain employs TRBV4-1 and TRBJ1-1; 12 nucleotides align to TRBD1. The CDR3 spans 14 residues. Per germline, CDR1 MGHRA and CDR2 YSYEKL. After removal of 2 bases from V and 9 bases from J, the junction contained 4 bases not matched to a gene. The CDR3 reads CASSQPGQGAKAFF. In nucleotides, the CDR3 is TGCGCCAGCAGCCAACCGGGACAGGGGGCAAAAGCTTTCTTT.